Sequencing of this TCR beta chain was carried out in a study of memory CD4+ T cells and cytomegalovirus serostatus. Single viable CD3+CD4+CD8-CD45RO+ cells were sorted as the memory CD4+ T cells. Authors' data handling: After removing out-of-frame reads, approximately 2.2 million distinct TCRbeta sequences remained. The data were produced by immunoSEQ multiplex PCR, yet TCRdb's version contains in-frame clones alone and is incomplete. V and J calls and clone size come straight from that table; D and trimming were deduced from the DNA. The table lists tens of thousands of clones, less than 85% of them singletons, with about 0.8% in the top ten. Comments on this clone: Its antigen remains unknown.

Findings and limits, study-wide: CMV serostatus prediction reached median AUC approximately 0.95, or 0.91 with US-trained model. CD4+ memory repertoires contained about two fifths of the roughly 150 reported CMV TCRbeta sequences. Suggested: most of the CMV-linked TCR signature lies in CD4+ memory cells.

Deletions cut 0 bases from V and 6 bases from J, with 6 bases between. CDR3 length: 12 amino acids. Germline CDR1 MNHNS, CDR2 SASEGT. Sequenced sample: memory CD4+ T cells from blood. The chain uses TRBV6-1 and TRBJ2-7; D uncertain. The origin of this receptor is an adult in good health and CMV-seronegative. The CDR3 sequence is CASSEALIEQYF. Here the CDR3 DNA reads TGTGCCAGCAGTGAAGCGCTAATCGAGCAGTACTTC.